This TCR beta chain stems from a study of vaccination and CD4 T cells after COVID-19. For the study at large: Two Hispanic individuals were among six male and four female convalescent patients.

Cultured CD4+ T-cell DNA underwent Oncomine TCR Beta short-read sequencing. TCRdb independently ran MiXCR on the PCR reads; one entry per CDR3 protein. The repertoire holds more than 9,500 distinct CDR3 sequences, roughly 50% seen once, with about a sixth in the top ten. Treatment specified: roughly 10-day PBMC culture with coronavirus spike peptide pools or control peptides (ViraFEST assay). T cells were expanded with peptide pools, and expanded clonotypes were identified by TCR sequencing. This clonotype has a handful of counts. The antigen remains unidentified. The CDR3 covers 15 residues. Per germline, CDR1 SEHNR and CDR2 FQNEAQ (reference sequence). With 1 base removed from V and 12 bases from J, the gap between germline ends came to 19 bases.

This TCR came from a human donor with COVID-19. This material consisted of cultured CD4+ T cells from blood, taken after SARS-CoV-2 vaccination. The V call is TRBV7-9, the J call TRBJ2-1; tentatively, D is TRBD2 (6 bases). The chain's CDR3 is CASSLGGSGGEGQFF. The CDR3 DNA reads as TGTGCCAGCAGCTTAGGTGGTAGCGGAGGAGAAGGGCAGTTCTTC.